This T cell receptor beta chain was profiled in a study of cytomegalovirus exposure and HLA in healthy donors. The study, taken as a whole, reports: Productive rates of about 87% or about 30% were seen for most TCR beta V segments in an earlier analysis.

In regard to this clone: Its target is unknown.

The PCR made use of 60 Vbeta and 13 Jbeta primers. The data were produced by immunoSEQ multiplex PCR, yet TCRdb's version contains in-frame clones alone and is incomplete. The sample lists around 220,000 clones, 70% to 85% occurring once. The CDR3 is 14 amino acids. V dropped 5 bases and J dropped 7 bases, with 17 bases sitting between them. The germline V gene encodes CDR1 LGHNT and CDR2 FRNRAP. The chain uses TRBV12-5 and TRBJ1-2; D is unclear. The origin of this receptor is a girl under 10 years old in good health and CMV-seronegative. The sequenced material came from PBMCs. In DNA form, the CDR3 reads TGTGCTAGTGGTCTCTCGGGATGGGGAGGTGGCTACACCTTC. Translating gives CASGLSGWGGGYTF.